The rows below give T cell receptor beta chains drawn from one sample of a study of early T cells in non-severe SARS-CoV-2 infection. TCRdb passed the 5' RACE reads through MiXCR, listing each CDR3 protein once. Of some 96,000 distinct CDR3 sequences in the sample, less than 15% are singletons; the top ten hold about 2%. Sequenced input: whole blood. These receptors were taken from an adult who was a healthcare worker with PCR-confirmed SARS-CoV-2 infection or an uninfected control (not recorded which). CDR3s include the opening cysteine and the closing phenylalanine or tryptophan. Each record gives: clone size, J gene, D gene, V gene, CDR3 protein, CDR3 DNA. A D gene is named only where the DNA matches it firmly. Some rows mark clone size as missing; the rest say once, few, many or name a class of expanded clone.

many TRBJ1-6 NA TRBV12-3/TRBV12-4 CASSLGQLNSPLHF TGTGCCAGCAGTTTAGGGCAGCTTAATTCACCCCTCCACTTT
few TRBJ1-1 TRBD1 TRBV28 CASAGTARYTEAFF TGTGCCAGCGCCGGGACAGCCCGATACACTGAAGCTTTCTTT
NA TRBJ2-7 NA TRBV7-2 CASSLKTSATYEQYF TGTGCCAGCAGCTTAAAGACATCTGCTACCTACGAGCAGTACTTC
NA TRBJ1-3 NA TRBV5-1 CASSQAVGNTIYF TGCGCCAGCAGCCAGGCAGTGGGAAACACCATATATTTT
NA TRBJ1-1 NA TRBV27 CASSLSWSWTEAFF TGTGCCAGCAGTTTATCGTGGAGTTGGACTGAAGCTTTCTTT
many TRBJ2-7 NA TRBV25-1 CASSEHGYEQYF TGTGCCAGCAGTGAACACGGCTACGAGCAGTACTTC
many TRBJ1-1 NA TRBV20-1 CSVGRQMDTEAFF TGCAGTGTCGGCCGACAGATGGACACTGAAGCTTTCTTT
few TRBJ2-5 TRBD2 TRBV10-1 CASSDGVAGEQETQYF TGCGCCAGCAGTGATGGAGTAGCGGGGGAACAAGAGACCCAGTACTTC
NA TRBJ1-1 TRBD1 TRBV27 CASSFRTGGGKAFF TGTGCCAGCAGTTTCAGAACAGGGGGTGGTAAAGCTTTCTTT
many TRBJ2-7 TRBD1 TRBV11-2 CASSLEGTVREQYF TGTGCCAGCAGCTTAGAGGGGACAGTCCGGGAGCAGTACTTC
many TRBJ1-5 TRBD1 TRBV7-8 CASSLDRADQPQHF TGTGCCAGCAGCTTGGACAGGGCAGATCAGCCCCAGCATTTT
NA TRBJ2-6 NA TRBV5-1 CASSLTASGANVLTF TGCGCCAGCAGCTTGACAGCTTCTGGGGCCAACGTCCTGACTTTC
few TRBJ2-5 TRBD2 TRBV20-1 CSASPPTSGGIQETQYF TGCAGTGCTAGCCCCCCCACTAGCGGGGGGATTCAAGAGACCCAGTACTTC
many TRBJ1-1 NA TRBV11-2 CASSLVKGSRSEAFF TGTGCCAGCAGCTTAGTAAAGGGGAGTCGGTCTGAAGCTTTCTTT
NA TRBJ1-2 NA TRBV24-1 CATSGGSNYGYTF TGTGCCACCAGTGGTGGTTCTAACTATGGCTACACCTTC
few TRBJ2-3 NA TRBV4-2 CASSQSIGPWRGTITDTQYF TGTGCCAGCAGCCAATCGATAGGGCCCTGGCGGGGAACGATAACAGATACGCAGTATTTT
NA TRBJ2-3 TRBD1 TRBV11-2 CASSIRGPTDTQYF TGTGCCAGCAGCATCAGGGGGCCCACAGATACGCAGTATTTT
NA TRBJ1-2 TRBD1 TRBV20-1 CSAGGQAYGYTF TGCAGTGCTGGAGGACAGGCCTATGGCTACACCTTC
few TRBJ1-1 TRBD1 TRBV29-1 CSVVRDSGNTEAFF TGCAGCGTTGTTCGGGACAGTGGGAACACTGAAGCTTTCTTT
many TRBJ2-7 NA TRBV7-2 CASSLRGTHSYEQYF TGTGCCAGCAGCCTCAGAGGGACTCACTCCTACGAGCAGTACTTC
many TRBJ2-5 NA TRBV18 CASSPRGNFQETQYF TGTGCCAGCTCACCCCGAGGCAATTTCCAAGAGACCCAGTACTTC
many TRBJ1-1 NA TRBV7-8 CASSLRALYPEAFF TGTGCCAGCAGCCTCCGGGCCCTCTACCCTGAAGCTTTCTTT